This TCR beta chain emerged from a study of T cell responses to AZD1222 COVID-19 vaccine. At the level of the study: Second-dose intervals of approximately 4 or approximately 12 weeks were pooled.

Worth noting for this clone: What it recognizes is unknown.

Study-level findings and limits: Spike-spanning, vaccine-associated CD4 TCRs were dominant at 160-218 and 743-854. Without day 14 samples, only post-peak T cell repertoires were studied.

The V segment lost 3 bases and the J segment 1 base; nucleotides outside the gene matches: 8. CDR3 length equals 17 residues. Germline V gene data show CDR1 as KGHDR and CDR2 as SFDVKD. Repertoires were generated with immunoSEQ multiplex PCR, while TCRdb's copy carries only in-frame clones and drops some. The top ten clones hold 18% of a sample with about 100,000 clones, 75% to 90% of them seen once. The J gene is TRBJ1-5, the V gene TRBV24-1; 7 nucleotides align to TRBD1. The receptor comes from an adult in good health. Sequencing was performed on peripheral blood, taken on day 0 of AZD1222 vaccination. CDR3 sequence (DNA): TGTGCCACCAGTGATGCTAAGACAGGGTGGAGCAATCAGCCCCAGCATTTT. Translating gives CATSDAKTGWSNQPQHF.